This T cell receptor (beta chain) was captured in a study of blood T cell repertoires in COVID-19. Libraries were prepared by immunoSEQ multiplex PCR; TCRdb keeps only in-frame clonotypes and omits some of them. The repertoire has some 220,000 clones, about 83% of them found once; the top ten carry roughly 5.5%. CDR3 length: 17 amino acids. V lost 6 bases and J 0 bases, leaving 17 bases between the germline ends. CDR1 is SEHNR, CDR2 FQNEAQ, per germline (reference sequence). The chain couples TRBV7-9 to TRBJ2-2; D not certain. The sample was peripheral blood. This receptor was taken from a human donor in a cohort sampled during active COVID-19. Here the CDR3 reads CASSRTARLANTGELFF. The CDR3 bases are TGTGCCAGCAGTCGTACGGCAAGGCTAGCGAACACCGGGGAGCTGTTTTTT.